Below, 4 T cell receptor beta chains from the same sample are listed, as sequenced in a study of graft-versus-host responses after intestinal transplantation listed by TCRdb under 2021. Library preparation was by the immunoSEQ multiplex PCR assay. TCRdb limited this immuneACCESS table to in-frame rearrangements with V and J called. A share of clones is missing; checked studies link under half to unresolved V genes, and the rest is unexplained. The sample contains nearly 100,000 clones, around 90% of them found a single time. Of the sample, around 16% is held by the ten largest clones. The sequenced sample was PBMCs, obtained roughly 450 days after intestinal transplant. The receptor set was obtained from a human patient who received an intestinal transplant, so some T cells may come from the graft donor.

This clone has only one observation. The CDR3: CASSPTRLRGVRGYTF. The CDR3 bases are TGCGCCAGCAGCCCCACCCGGTTACGGGGGGTGAGGGGCTACACCTTC. The V call is TRBV4-1, the J call TRBJ1-2; tentatively, D is TRBD1 (5 bases). Germline assignment: CDR1 MGHRA and CDR2 YSYEKL. The CDR3 totals 16 residues. V was clipped by 4 bases and J by 8 bases, with 23 bases between them.

The chain employs TRBV12-5 and TRBJ1-3; 8 positions agree with TRBD1. The CDR3 contains 13 residues. With V trimmed by 7 bases and J by 4 bases, 3 bases remained unmatched. The germline V gene encodes CDR1 LGHNT and CDR2 FRNRAP. CDR3 protein: CASETGGGNTIYF. The DNA of the CDR3 is TGTGCTAGTGAAACAGGGGGAGGAAACACCATATATTTT.

The gene calls are TRBV29-1 and TRBJ1-2; D unclear. Germline loops: CDR1 SQVTM, CDR2 ANQGSEA. The CDR3 spans 13 residues. V was pared by 2 bases and J by 5 bases, with 12 bases between. The CDR3 sequence: CSVELGSQYGYTF. DNA of the CDR3: TGCAGCGTTGAATTGGGTTCGCAATATGGCTACACCTTC.

On this clone itself: Different DNA sequences within this sample yield the same CDR3. CDR3 DNA: TGCGCCAGCAGCTTGGAGGGGAATGAGCAGTTCTTC. Its protein product is CASSLEGNEQFF. This chain uses TRBV5-1 with TRBJ2-1, with D possibly TRBD1 on 5 matching bases. V was pared by 0 bases and J by 7 bases, with 5 bases between. Germline assignment: CDR1 SGHRS and CDR2 YFSETQ. This CDR3 region has 12 residues.